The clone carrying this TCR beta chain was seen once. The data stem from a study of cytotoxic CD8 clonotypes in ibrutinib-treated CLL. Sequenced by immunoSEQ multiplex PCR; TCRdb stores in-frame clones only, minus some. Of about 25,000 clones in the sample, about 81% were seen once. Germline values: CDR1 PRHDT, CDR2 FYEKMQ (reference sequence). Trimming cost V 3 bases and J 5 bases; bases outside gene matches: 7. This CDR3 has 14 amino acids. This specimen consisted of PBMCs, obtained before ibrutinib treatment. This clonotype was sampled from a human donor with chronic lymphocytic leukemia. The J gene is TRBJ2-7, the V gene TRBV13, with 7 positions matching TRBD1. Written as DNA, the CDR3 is TGTGCCAGCAGCTTGAGACAGGGTGCGCACGAGCAGTACTTC. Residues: CASSLRQGAHEQYF.